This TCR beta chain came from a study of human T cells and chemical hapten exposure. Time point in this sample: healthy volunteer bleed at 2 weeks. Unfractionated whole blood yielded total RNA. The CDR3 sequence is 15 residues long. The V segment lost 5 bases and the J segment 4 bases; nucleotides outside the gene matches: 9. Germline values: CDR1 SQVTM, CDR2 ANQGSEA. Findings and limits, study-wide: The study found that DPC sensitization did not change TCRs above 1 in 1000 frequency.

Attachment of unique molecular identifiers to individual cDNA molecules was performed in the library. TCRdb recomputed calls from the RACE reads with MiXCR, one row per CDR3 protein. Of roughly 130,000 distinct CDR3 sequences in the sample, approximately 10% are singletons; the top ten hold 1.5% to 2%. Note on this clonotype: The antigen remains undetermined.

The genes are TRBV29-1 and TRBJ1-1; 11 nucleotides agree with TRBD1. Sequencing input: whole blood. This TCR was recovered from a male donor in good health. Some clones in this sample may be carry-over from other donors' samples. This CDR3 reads CSVSFKGTGGTEAFF. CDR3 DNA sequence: TGCAGCGTTTCTTTTAAAGGGACAGGGGGCACTGAAGCTTTCTTT.